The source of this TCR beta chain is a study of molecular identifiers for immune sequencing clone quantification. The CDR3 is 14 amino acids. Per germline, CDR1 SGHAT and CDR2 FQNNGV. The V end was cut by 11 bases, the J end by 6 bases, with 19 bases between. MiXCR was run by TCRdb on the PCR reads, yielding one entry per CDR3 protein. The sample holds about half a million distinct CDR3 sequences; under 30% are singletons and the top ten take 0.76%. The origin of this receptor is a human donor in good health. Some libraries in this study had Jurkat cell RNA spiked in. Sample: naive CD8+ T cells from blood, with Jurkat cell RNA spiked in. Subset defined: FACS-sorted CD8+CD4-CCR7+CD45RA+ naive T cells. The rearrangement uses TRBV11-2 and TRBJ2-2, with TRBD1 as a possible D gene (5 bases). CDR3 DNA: TGTGCCCGCCGCTTATTGTTGGGGCCCGGGGAGCTGTTTTTT. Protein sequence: CARRLLLGPGELFF.